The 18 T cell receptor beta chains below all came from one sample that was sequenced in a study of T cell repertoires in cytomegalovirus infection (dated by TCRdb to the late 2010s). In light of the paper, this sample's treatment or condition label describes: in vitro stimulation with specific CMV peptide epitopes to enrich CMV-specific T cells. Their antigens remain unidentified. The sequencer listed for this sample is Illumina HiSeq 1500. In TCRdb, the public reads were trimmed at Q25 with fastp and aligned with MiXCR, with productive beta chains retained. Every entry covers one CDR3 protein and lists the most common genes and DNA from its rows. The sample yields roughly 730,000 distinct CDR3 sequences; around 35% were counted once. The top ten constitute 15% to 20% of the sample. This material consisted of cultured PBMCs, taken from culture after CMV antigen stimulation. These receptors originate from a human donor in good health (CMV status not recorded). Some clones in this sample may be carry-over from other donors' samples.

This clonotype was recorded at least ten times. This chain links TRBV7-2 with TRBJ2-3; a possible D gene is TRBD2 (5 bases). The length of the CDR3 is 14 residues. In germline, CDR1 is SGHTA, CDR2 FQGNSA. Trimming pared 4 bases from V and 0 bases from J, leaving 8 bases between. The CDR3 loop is CASSSGFSTDTQYF. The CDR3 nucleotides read TGTGCCAGCAGCTCGGGGTTTAGCACAGATACGCAGTATTTT.

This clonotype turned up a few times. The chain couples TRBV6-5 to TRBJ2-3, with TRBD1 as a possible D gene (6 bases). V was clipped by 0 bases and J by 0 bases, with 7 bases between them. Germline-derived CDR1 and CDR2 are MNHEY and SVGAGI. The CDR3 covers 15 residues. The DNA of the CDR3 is TGTGCCAGCAGTTACTCGGGGGCCAGCACAGATACGCAGTATTTT. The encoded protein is CASSYSGASTDTQYF.

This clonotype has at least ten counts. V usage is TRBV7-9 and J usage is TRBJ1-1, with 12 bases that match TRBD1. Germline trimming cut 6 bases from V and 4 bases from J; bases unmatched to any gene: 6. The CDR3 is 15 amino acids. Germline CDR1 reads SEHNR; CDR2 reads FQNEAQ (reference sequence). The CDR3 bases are TGTGCCAGCAGGGGGACAGGGGGCGCCGGCACTGAAGCTTTCTTT. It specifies CASRGTGGAGTEAFF.

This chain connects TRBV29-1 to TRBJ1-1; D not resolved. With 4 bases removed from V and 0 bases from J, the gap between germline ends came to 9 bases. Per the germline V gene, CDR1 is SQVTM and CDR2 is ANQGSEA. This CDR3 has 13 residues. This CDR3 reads CSVVGRLNTEAFF. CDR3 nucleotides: TGCAGCGTTGTGGGCAGGCTGAACACTGAAGCTTTCTTT.

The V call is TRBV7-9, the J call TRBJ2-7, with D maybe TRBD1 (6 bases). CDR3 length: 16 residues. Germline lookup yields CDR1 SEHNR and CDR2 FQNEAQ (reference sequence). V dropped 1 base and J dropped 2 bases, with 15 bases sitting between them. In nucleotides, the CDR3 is TGTGCCAGCAGCTTAGGTCCCGGCGACAGGCCCTACGAGCAGTACTTC. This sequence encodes CASSLGPGDRPYEQYF.

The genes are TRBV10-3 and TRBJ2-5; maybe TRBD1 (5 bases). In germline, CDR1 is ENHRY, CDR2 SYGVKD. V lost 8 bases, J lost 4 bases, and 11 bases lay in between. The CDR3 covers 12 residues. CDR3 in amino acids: CAIARVGETQYF. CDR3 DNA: TGTGCCATCGCCAGGGTGGGAGAGACCCAGTACTTC.

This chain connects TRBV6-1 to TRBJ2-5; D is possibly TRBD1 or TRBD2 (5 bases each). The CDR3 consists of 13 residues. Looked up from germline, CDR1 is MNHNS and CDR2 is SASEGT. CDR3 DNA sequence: TGTGCTAGGGGAGACCCTCCCCGGGAGACCCAGTACTTC. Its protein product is CARGDPPRETQYF.

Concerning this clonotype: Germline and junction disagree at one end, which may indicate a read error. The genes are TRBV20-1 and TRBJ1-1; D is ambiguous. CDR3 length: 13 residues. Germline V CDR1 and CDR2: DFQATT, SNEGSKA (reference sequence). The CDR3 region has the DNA TGCAGTGCTCGAGATGCCCTAGAGATTGAAGCTTTCTTT. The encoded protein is CSARDALEIEAFF.

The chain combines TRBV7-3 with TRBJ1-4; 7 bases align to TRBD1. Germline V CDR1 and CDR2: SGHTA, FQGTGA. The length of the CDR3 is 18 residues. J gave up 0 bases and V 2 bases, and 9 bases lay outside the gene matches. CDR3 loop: CASSLGRTGVATNEKLFF. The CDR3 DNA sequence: TGTGCCAGCAGCTTAGGGCGGACAGGTGTTGCAACTAATGAAAAACTGTTTTTT.

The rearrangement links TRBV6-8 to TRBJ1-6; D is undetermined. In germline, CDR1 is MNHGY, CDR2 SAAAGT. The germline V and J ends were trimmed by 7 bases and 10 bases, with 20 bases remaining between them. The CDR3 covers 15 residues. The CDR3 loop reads CASKPPARSGSPLHF. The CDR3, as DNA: TGTGCCAGCAAACCGCCCGCAAGATCGGGGTCACCCCTCCACTTT.

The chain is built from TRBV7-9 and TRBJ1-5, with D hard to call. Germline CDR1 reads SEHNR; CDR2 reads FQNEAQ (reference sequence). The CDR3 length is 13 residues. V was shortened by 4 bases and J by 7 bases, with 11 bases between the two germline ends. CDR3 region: CASSYEAGQPQHF. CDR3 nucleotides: TGTGCCAGCAGCTATGAGGCTGGACAGCCCCAGCATTTT.

CDR3 nucleotides: TGCGCCAGCAACCCACTAGCGGACGACAATGAGCAGTTCTTC. This translates into CASNPLADDNEQFF. This chain connects TRBV5-1 to TRBJ2-1; 8 positions match TRBD2. V shed 6 bases, J shed 5 bases, and the junction held 7 bases outside the gene matches. The length of the CDR3 is 14 residues. Germline-derived CDR1 and CDR2 are SGHRS and YFSETQ.

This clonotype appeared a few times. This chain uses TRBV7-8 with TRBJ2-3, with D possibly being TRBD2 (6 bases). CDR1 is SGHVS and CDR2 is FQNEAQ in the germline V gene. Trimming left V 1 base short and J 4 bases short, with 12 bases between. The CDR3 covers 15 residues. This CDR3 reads CASSLVGREADTQYF. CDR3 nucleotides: TGTGCCAGCAGCTTAGTAGGCAGGGAGGCAGATACGCAGTATTTT.

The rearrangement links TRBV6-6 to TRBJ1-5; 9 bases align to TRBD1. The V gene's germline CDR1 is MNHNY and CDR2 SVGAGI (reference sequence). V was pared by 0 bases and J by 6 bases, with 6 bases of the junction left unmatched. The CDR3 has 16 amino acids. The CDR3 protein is CASSYSPGQGGQPQHF. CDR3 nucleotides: TGTGCCAGCAGTTACTCTCCGGGACAGGGCGGTCAGCCCCAGCATTTT.

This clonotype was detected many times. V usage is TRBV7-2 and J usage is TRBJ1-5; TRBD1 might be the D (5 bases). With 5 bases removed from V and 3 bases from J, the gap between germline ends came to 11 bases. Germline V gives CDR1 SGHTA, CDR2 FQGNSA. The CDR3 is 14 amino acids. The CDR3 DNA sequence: TGTGCCAGCAGCGCCGGGACCTTCAATCAGCCCCAGCATTTT. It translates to CASSAGTFNQPQHF. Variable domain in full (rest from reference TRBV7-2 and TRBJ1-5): GAGVSQSPSNKVTEKGKDVELRCDPISGHTALYWYRQSLGQGLEFLIYFQGNSAPDKSGLPSDRFSAERTGGSVSTLTIQRTQQEDSAVYLCASSAGTFNQPQHFGDGTRLSIL.

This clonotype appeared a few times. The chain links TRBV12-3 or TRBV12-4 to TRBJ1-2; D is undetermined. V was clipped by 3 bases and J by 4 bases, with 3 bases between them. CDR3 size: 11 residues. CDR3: CASSLFYGYTF. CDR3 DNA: TGTGCCAGCAGTTTGTTCTATGGCTACACCTTC.

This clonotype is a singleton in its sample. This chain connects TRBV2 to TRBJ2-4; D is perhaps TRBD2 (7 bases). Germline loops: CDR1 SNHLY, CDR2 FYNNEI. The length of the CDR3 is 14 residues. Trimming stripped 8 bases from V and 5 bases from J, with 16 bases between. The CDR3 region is CASAPRGRENIQYF. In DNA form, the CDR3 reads TGTGCCAGCGCCCCGAGGGGGAGGGAAAACATTCAGTACTTC.

The CDR3 coding sequence is TGTGCCAGCAGCCCCGGGGGAAGCGGCTACAATGAGCAGTTCTTC. It specifies CASSPGGSGYNEQFF. V gene TRBV6-5 combines with J gene TRBJ2-1; D is perhaps TRBD2 (6 bases). V was cut by 6 bases and J by 3 bases, with 15 bases left in between. The CDR3 contains 15 residues. Germline CDR1 MNHEY, CDR2 SVGAGI.